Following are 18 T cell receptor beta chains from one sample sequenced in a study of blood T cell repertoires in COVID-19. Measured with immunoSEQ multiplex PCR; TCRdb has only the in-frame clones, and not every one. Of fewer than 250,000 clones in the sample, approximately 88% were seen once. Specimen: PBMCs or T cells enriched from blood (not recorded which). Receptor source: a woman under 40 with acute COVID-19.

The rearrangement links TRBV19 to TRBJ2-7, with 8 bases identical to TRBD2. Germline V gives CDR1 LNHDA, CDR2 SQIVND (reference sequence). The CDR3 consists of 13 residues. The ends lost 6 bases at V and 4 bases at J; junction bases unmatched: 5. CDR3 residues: CASSGLAAYEQYF. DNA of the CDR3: TGTGCCAGTAGCGGACTAGCCGCTTACGAGCAGTACTTC.

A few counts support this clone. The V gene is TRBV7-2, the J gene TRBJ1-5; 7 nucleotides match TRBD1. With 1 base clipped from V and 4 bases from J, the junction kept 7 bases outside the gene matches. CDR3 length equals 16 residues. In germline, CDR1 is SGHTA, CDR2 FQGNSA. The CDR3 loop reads CASSLGGQYENQPQHF. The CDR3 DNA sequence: TGTGCCAGCAGCTTAGGGGGACAGTATGAAAATCAGCCCCAGCATTTT. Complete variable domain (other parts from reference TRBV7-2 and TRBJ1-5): GAGVSQSPSNKVTEKGKDVELRCDPISGHTALYWYRQSLGQGLEFLIYFQGNSAPDKSGLPSDRFSAERTGGSVSTLTIQRTQQEDSAVYLCASSLGGQYENQPQHFGDGTRLSIL.

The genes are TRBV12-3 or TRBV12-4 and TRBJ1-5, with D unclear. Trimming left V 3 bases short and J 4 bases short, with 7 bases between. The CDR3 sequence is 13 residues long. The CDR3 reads CASSFIFNQPQHF. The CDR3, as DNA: TGTGCCAGCAGTTTTATCTTTAATCAGCCCCAGCATTTT.

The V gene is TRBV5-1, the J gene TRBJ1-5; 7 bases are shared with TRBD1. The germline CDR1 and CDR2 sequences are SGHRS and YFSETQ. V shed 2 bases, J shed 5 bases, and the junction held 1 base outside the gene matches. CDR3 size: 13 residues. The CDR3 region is CASSFDRDQPQHF. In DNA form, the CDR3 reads TGCGCCAGCAGCTTCGACAGGGATCAGCCCCAGCATTTT.

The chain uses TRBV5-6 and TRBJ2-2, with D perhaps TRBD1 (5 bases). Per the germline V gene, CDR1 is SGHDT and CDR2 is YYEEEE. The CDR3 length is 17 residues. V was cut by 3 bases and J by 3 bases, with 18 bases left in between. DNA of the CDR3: TGTGCCAGCAGCTCATATTCAGGGATACGAGACACCGGGGAGCTGTTTTTT. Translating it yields CASSSYSGIRDTGELFF.

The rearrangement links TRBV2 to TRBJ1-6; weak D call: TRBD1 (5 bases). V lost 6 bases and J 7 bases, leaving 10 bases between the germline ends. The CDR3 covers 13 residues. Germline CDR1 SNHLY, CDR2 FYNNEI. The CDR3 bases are TGTGCCAGCAGGGGACTATTAAATTCACCCCTCCACTTT. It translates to CASRGLLNSPLHF.

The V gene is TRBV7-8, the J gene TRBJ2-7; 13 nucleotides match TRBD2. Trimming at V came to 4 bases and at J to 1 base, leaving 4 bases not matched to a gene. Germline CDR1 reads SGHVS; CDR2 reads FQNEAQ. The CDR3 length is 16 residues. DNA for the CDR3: TGTGCCAGCAGCTCCGGACTAGCGGGGGATTCCTACGAGCAGTACTTC. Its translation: CASSSGLAGDSYEQYF.

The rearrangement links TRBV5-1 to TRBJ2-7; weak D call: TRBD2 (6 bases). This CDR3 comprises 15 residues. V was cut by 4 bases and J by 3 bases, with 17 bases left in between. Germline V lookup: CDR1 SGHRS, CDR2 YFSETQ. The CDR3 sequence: CASSKTETRLYEQYF. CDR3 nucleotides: TGCGCCAGCAGCAAGACAGAGACTAGGCTCTACGAGCAGTACTTC.

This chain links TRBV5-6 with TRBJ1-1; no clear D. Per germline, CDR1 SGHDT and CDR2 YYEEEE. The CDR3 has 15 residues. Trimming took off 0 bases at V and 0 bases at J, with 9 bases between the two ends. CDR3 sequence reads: CASSLVGDMNTEAFF. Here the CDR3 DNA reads TGTGCCAGCAGCTTGGTGGGCGACATGAACACTGAAGCTTTCTTT. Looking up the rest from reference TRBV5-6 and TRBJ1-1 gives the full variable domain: DAGVTQSPTHLIKTRGQQVTLRCSPKSGHDTVSWYQQALGQGPQFIFQYYEEEERQRGNFPDRFSGHQFPNYSSELNVNALLLGDSALYLCASSLVGDMNTEAFFGQGTRLTVV.

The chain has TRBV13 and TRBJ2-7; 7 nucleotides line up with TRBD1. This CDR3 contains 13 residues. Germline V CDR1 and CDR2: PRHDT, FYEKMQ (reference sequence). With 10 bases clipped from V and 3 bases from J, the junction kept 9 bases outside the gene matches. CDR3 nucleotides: TGTGCCACCCAACAGGGACAGATCTACGAGCAGTACTTC. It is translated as CATQQGQIYEQYF.

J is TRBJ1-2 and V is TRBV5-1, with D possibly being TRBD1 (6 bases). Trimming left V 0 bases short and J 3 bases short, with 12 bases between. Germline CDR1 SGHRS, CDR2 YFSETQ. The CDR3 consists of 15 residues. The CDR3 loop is CASSLVGEGDYGYTF. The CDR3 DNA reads TGCGCCAGCAGCTTGGTCGGTGAGGGGGACTATGGCTACACCTTC.

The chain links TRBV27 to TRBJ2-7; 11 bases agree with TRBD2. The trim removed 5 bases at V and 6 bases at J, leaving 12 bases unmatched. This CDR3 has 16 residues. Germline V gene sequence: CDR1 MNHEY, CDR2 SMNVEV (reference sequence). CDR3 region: CASSLLVAGGLSEQYF. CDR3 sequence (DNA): TGTGCCAGCAGTCTTCTGGTAGCGGGGGGGCTCAGCGAGCAGTACTTC.

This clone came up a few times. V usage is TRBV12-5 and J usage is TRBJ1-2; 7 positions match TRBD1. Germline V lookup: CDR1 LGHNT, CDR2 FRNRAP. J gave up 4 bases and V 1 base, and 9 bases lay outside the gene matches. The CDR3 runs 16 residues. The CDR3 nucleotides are TGTGCTAGTGGTTTGGGGGACAGATATGTCCTCTATGGCTACACCTTC. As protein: CASGLGDRYVLYGYTF.

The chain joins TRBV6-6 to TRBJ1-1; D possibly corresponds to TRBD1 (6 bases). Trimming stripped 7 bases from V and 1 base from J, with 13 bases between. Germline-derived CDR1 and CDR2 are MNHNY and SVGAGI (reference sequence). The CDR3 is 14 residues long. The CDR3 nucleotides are TGTGCCAGCACCCTCTCAGGGGCGAACACTGAAGCTTTCTTT. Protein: CASTLSGANTEAFF.

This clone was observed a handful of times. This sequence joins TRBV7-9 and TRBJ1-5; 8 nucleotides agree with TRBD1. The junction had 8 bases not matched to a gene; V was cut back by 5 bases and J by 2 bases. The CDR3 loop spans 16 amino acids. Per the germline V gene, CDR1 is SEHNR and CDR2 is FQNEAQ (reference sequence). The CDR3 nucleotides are TGTGCCAGCAGCGGATACAGGGGGTCTGGCAATCAGCCCCAGCATTTT. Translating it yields CASSGYRGSGNQPQHF.

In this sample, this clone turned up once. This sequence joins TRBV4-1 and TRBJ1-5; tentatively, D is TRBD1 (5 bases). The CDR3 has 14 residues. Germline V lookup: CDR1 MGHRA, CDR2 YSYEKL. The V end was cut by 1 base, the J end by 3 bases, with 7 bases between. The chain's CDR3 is CASSQGGNNQPQHF. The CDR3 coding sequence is TGCGCCAGCAGCCAAGGGGGCAACAATCAGCCCCAGCATTTT.

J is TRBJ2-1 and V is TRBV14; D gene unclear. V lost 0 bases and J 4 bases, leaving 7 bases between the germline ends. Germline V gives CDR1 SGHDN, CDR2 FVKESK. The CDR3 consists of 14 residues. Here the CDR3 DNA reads TGTGCCAGCAGCCAAGATGTAATATACAATGAGCAGTTCTTC. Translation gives CASSQDVIYNEQFF. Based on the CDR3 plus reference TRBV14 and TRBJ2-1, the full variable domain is EAGVTQFPSHSVIEKGQTVTLRCDPISGHDNLYWYRRVMGKEIKFLLHFVKESKQDESGMPNNRFLAERTGGTYSTLKVQPAELEDSGVYFCASSQDVIYNEQFFGPGTRLTVL.

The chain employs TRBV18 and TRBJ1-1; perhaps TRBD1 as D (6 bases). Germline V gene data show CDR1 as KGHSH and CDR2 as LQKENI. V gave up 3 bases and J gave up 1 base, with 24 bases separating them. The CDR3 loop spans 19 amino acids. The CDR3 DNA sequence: TGTGCCAGCTCACCTACTCCCGGGACATTGAAATACGCGAACACTGAAGCTTTCTTT. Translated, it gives CASSPTPGTLKYANTEAFF.